These T cell receptor beta chains were read from a single sample in a study of blood T cell repertoires in COVID-19. Clones were read by immunoSEQ multiplex PCR, and TCRdb kept only the in-frame ones, dropping some. The sample includes about 210,000 clones, about 86% of them seen just once. Sequenced input: peripheral blood. These receptors all stem from a middle-aged man with active or convalescent COVID-19. The conserved cysteine and the conserved F or W are not part of the CDR3 here. Fields, in order: V gene, J gene, CDR3 protein.

V gene: TRBV3-1/TRBV3-2; J gene: TRBJ1-2; CDR3 protein: ASSPTDRADGYT
V gene: TRBV11-1; J gene: TRBJ1-4; CDR3 protein: ASSSTGATNEKLF
V gene: TRBV29-1; J gene: TRBJ2-3; CDR3 protein: SVARTDTQY
V gene: TRBV7-8; J gene: TRBJ1-1; CDR3 protein: ASSSSPGSTEAF
V gene: TRBV4-3; J gene: TRBJ2-7; CDR3 protein: ASSQDLTYYEQY
V gene: TRBV5-1; J gene: TRBJ1-2; CDR3 protein: ASSLETGEVLYGYT
V gene: TRBV19; J gene: TRBJ1-1; CDR3 protein: ASSTRSGGEGTEAF
V gene: TRBV30; J gene: TRBJ2-3; CDR3 protein: AWQTSGRTDTQY
V gene: TRBV6-5; J gene: TRBJ2-1; CDR3 protein: ASIPDWYNEQF
V gene: TRBV28; J gene: TRBJ2-7; CDR3 protein: ATRGTSGRSYEQY
V gene: TRBV2; J gene: TRBJ2-3; CDR3 protein: ASSVQGGWADTQY
V gene: TRBV30; J gene: TRBJ2-7; CDR3 protein: AWAGTGLSYEQY
V gene: TRBV6-6; J gene: TRBJ1-2; CDR3 protein: ASSRRTGGRPNYGYT
V gene: TRBV6-5; J gene: TRBJ1-1; CDR3 protein: ASSYQGMNTEAF
V gene: TRBV4-1; J gene: TRBJ2-2; CDR3 protein: ASSQEASRGTGELF
V gene: TRBV9; J gene: TRBJ1-3; CDR3 protein: ASSVLSGSGNTIY